This T cell receptor (beta chain) was documented in a study of blood T cell repertoires in COVID-19. Profiling relied on immunoSEQ multiplex PCR, and the TCRdb table lists in-frame clones only, not all of them. The sample includes roughly 250,000 clones, under 90% of them seen just once. The CDR3 has 14 amino acids. Germline loops: CDR1 SNHLY, CDR2 FYNNEI. V lost 4 bases and J lost 8; bases outside the gene matches: 9. The sequenced sample was peripheral blood. The V gene is TRBV2, the J gene TRBJ1-2, with 8 bases aligning to TRBD1. The sequence derives from a human donor in a cohort sampled during active COVID-19. In nucleotides, the CDR3 is TGTGCCAGCAGTGTCGCTCAGGGGGCGCGGGGCTACACCTTC. Translated: CASSVAQGARGYTF.